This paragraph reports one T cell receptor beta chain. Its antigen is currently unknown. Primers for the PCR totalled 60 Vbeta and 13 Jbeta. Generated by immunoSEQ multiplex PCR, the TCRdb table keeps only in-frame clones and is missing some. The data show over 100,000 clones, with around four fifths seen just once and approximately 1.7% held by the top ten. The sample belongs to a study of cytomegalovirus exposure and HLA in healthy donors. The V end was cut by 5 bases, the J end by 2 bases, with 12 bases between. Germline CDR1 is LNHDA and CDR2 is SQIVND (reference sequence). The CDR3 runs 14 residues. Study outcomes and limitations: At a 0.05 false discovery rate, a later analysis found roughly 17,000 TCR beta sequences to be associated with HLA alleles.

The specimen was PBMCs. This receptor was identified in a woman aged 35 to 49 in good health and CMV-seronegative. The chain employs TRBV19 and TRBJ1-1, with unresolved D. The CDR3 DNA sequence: TGTGCCAGTAGTCTCGCCTCCAGAAACACTGAAGCTTTCTTT. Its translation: CASSLASRNTEAFF.